This T cell receptor beta chain stems from a study of regulatory T cells in long-lasting Graves disease. Building of the TCR beta libraries involved iRepertoire HTBI primers and Arm-PCR of CDR3 regions. A single record per CDR3 protein comes from TCRdb applying MiXCR to the multiplex PCR reads. The data show about 540,000 distinct CDR3 sequences, approximately 12% seen once. Specified time point: newly diagnosed GD, antithyroid drugs for less than 3 months. PBMC RNA was the source of the TCR library. There are 15 residues in the CDR3. Germline trimming cut 5 bases from V and 9 bases from J; bases unmatched to any gene: 10. Germline V CDR1 and CDR2: MNHEY, SVGEGT. This same sample was also taken into another study, of T cells in Graves' hyperthyroidism and ophthalmopathy.

The TCR was taken from a man aged 25 to 40 with Graves disease. The chain uses TRBV6-2 or TRBV6-3 and TRBJ2-1; 10 positions agree with TRBD2. The sample consisted of peripheral blood mononuclear cells (PBMCs), taken at new diagnosis, from a patient treated with antithyroid drugs. The CDR3 region is CASSDLAGDLIEQFF. Written as DNA, the CDR3 is TGTGCCAGCAGTGATCTAGCGGGAGATCTAATTGAGCAGTTCTTC.